The source of this T cell receptor beta chain is a study of T-cell reconstitution after alpha-beta-depleted transplantation in children. Unique molecular identifiers featured in how the TCRbeta library was prepared. MiXCR, applied by TCRdb to the PCR reads, yields one record per CDR3 protein. This table has approximately 490,000 distinct CDR3 sequences, about 10% appearing once. CDR3 length equals 15 residues. Germline V gene data show CDR1 as MNHEY and CDR2 as SVGEGT. With 1 base removed from V and 7 bases from J, the gap between germline ends came to 14 bases. Study-level points and caveats: Expanded graft clones, several hundred of them, were reportedly the source of alpha-beta T cells about two months after transplant. It was newly produced T cells that mostly accounted for T-cell counts and diversity one year after transplant.

This clonotype was seen many times. The antigen remains undetermined. The chain couples TRBV6-2 or TRBV6-3 to TRBJ1-5; no clear D. The specimen comprised PBMCs, sampled before TCRalphabeta/CD19-depleted stem cell transplant. The receptor's source is a child under 10 years old with inherited bone marrow failure, due to receive a stem cell transplant. CDR3 sequence reads: CASSYLDGLGQPQHF. The CDR3 DNA sequence: TGTGCCAGCAGTTACTTGGACGGGTTAGGGCAGCCCCAGCATTTT.